This T cell receptor (beta chain) was identified in a study of shared clonotypes between healthy human individuals. Findings of the study overall: A reduction in generation probabilities was seen for non-shared clonotypes relative to those shared by all four donors.

The germline V gene has CDR1 SQVTM and CDR2 ANQGSEA. The CDR3 has 12 amino acids. The V gene end was trimmed by 7 bases and the J gene end by 4 bases; junction bases not matched to a gene: 5. A deep-level run was used for the assay. Profiling relied on immunoSEQ multiplex PCR, and the TCRdb table lists in-frame clones only, not all of them. The table lists 2 million to 2.5 million clones, 95% of them singletons, with around 0.13% in the top ten. Donation came from healthy HIV-negative adults that had no recent acute infections or vaccinations. A CD45RA-negative memory subset and a CD45RA+ naive subset were separated from the CD4+ cells. A word on this clone: The antigen remains unidentified.

Sample: naive CD4+ T cells sorted from blood. Subset noted: CD45RA+ positively selected. The TCR sequence derives from a young man in good health. The rearrangement joins TRBV29-1 to TRBJ1-2, with 8 bases matching TRBD1. Here the CDR3 reads CSAQGVSYGYTF. CDR3 in DNA: TGCAGCGCACAGGGGGTCTCCTATGGCTACACCTTC.